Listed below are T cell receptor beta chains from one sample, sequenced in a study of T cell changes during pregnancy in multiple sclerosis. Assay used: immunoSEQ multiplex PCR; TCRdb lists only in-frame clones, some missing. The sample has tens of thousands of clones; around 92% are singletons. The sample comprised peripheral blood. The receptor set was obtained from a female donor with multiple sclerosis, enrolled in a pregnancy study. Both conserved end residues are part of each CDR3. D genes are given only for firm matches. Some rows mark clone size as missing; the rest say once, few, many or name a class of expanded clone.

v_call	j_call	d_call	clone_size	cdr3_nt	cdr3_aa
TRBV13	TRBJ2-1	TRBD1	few	TGTGCCAGCAGCTGCCGGGACAGGGACTACAATGAGCAGTTCTTC	CASSCRDRDYNEQFF
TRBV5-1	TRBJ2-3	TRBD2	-	TGCGCCAGCAGCCTAACTCAGACTAGCGGGAGGACTAGCACAGATACGCAGTATTTT	CASSLTQTSGRTSTDTQYF
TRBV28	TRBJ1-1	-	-	TGTGGGACGCTACAGGGCGGGCGGAACACTGAAGCTTTCTTT	CGTLQGGRNTEAFF
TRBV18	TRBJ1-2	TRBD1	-	TGTGCCAGCTCACCGGGACAGGATGACTTCTATGGCTACACCTTC	CASSPGQDDFYGYTF
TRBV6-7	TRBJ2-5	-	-	TGTGCCAGCAGAAGGGAAGAGACCCAGTACTTC	CASRREETQYF
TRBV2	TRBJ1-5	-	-	TGTGCCAGCAGTGAATTCCAGGGAGCGCTTGAGCCCCAGCATTTT	CASSEFQGALEPQHF
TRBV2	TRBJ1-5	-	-	TGTGCCAGCAGTGAAGTACTAAGGGGCGATCAGCCCCAGCATTTT	CASSEVLRGDQPQHF
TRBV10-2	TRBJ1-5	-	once	TGCGCCAGCAGGGACCAGGGTGGCAATCAGCCCCAGCATTTT	CASRDQGGNQPQHF
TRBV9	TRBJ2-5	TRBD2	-	TGTGCCAGCAGCGTAGAGACTAGCGGCCAAGAGACCCAGTACTTC	CASSVETSGQETQYF
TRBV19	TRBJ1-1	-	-	TGTGCCAGTAGTATAGACGGGGGAAAGAACACTGAAGCTTTCTTT	CASSIDGGKNTEAFF
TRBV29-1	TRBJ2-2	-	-	TGCAGCGTTGGGGACGGCGGGGAGCTGTTTTTT	CSVGDGGELFF
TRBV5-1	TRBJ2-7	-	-	TGCGCCAGCAGTTCCACCGGCGGGACAACGTATTACGAGCAGTACTTC	CASSSTGGTTYYEQYF
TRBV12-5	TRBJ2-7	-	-	TGTGCTAGTGGTTTGGACAGGGGAGGCTACGAGCAGTACTTC	CASGLDRGGYEQYF
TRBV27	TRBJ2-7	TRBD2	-	TGTGCCAGCAGTTTATTGGCGGGAGAGGCCTACGAGCAGTACTTC	CASSLLAGEAYEQYF
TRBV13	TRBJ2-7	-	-	TGTGCCAGCACACCCCGGGACGGTCCTCCCTACGAGCAGTACTTC	CASTPRDGPPYEQYF
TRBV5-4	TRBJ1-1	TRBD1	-	TGTGCCAGCAGCGTGAAAAAACAGGGGCCGAACACTGAAGCTTTCTTT	CASSVKKQGPNTEAFF
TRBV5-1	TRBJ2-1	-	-	TGCGCCAGCAGCTTGGACGGAAGAGACGGGCAGTTCTTC	CASSLDGRDGQFF
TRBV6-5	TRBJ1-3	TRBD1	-	TGTGCCAGCAGAGCAACAGGGGGCAGGGGAAACACCATATATTTT	CASRATGGRGNTIYF
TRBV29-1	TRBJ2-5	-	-	TGCAGCGTTTCAATGGAGACCCAGTACTTC	CSVSMETQYF
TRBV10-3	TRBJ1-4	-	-	TGTGCCATCACCCCGATCTCCTACAGTAATGAAAAACTGTTTTTT	CAITPISYSNEKLFF
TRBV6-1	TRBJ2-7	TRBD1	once	TGTGCCAGCAGTGTTTTGGGACAGGGGGCCGAGCAGTACTTC	CASSVLGQGAEQYF
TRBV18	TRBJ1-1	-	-	TGTGCCAGCAACAGAGGAAAAAACACTGAAGCTTTCTTT	CASNRGKNTEAFF
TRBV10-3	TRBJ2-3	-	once	TGTGCCATCAGGACCACAGATACGCAGTATTTT	CAIRTTDTQYF
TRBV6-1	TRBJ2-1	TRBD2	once	TGTGCCAGCAGTGAATCTACGGGAGGGGCGGATGAGCAGTTCTTC	CASSESTGGADEQFF
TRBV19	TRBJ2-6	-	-	TGTGCCAGTAGTTCAAGGTTATGGGCTGGGGCCAACGTCCTGACTTTC	CASSSRLWAGANVLTF
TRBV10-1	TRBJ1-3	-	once	TGCGCCAGCAGTGAGGAGGGATTACCTGGAAACACCATATATTTT	CASSEEGLPGNTIYF
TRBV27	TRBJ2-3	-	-	TGTGCCAGCAGTTCCAATTTAGACACAGATACGCAGTATTTT	CASSSNLDTDTQYF
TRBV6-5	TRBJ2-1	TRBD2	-	TGTGCCAGCAGTTACGGCGGGAGGGCCCATGAGCAGTTCTTC	CASSYGGRAHEQFF
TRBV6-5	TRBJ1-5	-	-	TGTGCCAGCAGTTACTCAGGGGTCAATCAGCCCCAGCATTTT	CASSYSGVNQPQHF
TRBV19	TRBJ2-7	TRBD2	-	TGTGCCAGTAGTATAGGGCGGGAGTCGTACGAGCAGTACTTC	CASSIGRESYEQYF
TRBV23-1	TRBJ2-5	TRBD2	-	TGCGCCAGCAGTCAAAAAGCGGGAGGGCCGAGCGAGACCCAGTACTTC	CASSQKAGGPSETQYF
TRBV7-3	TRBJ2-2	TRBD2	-	TGTGCCAGCAGCTTCCACGGACTAGCGGGAAACACCGGGGAGCTGTTTTTT	CASSFHGLAGNTGELFF
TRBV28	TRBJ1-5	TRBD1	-	TGTGCCAGCAGCGCCGACGCCATGACAGGGGGGAGCAATCAGCCCCAGCATTTT	CASSADAMTGGSNQPQHF
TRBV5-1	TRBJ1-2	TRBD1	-	TGCGCCAGCAGCCCCGGGACAGGGGGAGAGGTTAGCGGCTACACCTTC	CASSPGTGGEVSGYTF
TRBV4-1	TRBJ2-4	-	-	TGCGCCAGCACCTCTGAGACCGTAGCCAAAAACATTCAGTACTTC	CASTSETVAKNIQYF
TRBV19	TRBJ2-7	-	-	TGTGCCAGTAGTATGGGACCCGACTACGAGCAGTACTTC	CASSMGPDYEQYF
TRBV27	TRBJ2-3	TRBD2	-	TGTGCCAGCAGTTTATCGGCGGGAGGGCCAGCAGATACGCAGTATTTT	CASSLSAGGPADTQYF